Here is one T cell receptor (beta chain) with its context. Its antigen is currently unknown. Eight separate reactions for every sample produced the cDNA. Each UMI harboured a 6-nucleotide sample barcode and was appended via template switching. From its re-call of the 5' RACE reads, TCRdb lists each CDR3 protein once, without DNA. Across about 380,000 distinct CDR3 sequences, the top ten clones capture approximately 2.4% of the sample. Germline V gene data show CDR1 as SGDLS and CDR2 as YYNGEE. The CDR3 has 14 amino acids. This sample was taken from a study of monozygotic twins with inflammatory bowel disease. General study findings and limits: Discordant twins had repertoire similarity that did not differ from that of concordant twins, possibly from limited power. Healthy twins shared more clonotypes with others than IBD patients, most markedly active ones.

The sample consisted of blood. The chain joins TRBV9 to TRBJ2-7. This clonotype was obtained from a human donor with ulcerative colitis or Crohn's disease, or a healthy co-twin of an affected twin (not recorded which). This chain's CDR3 is CASSVTGTSYEQYF.